These 9 T cell receptor beta chains were sequenced from one sample in a study of blood T cells in healthy people across ages. Combining a sample-barcoded 5' primer with a J-beta primer mix, a second PCR ran for roughly 6 to 12 cycles. Using its own MiXCR run on the 5' RACE reads, TCRdb lists one record per CDR3 protein. The sample contains 1.5 million to 2 million distinct CDR3 sequences, 30% to 35% of which appear only once. The sample taken for sequencing was blood. The receptors stem from a woman aged 25-40 years in good health.

The genes are TRBV29-1 and TRBJ2-3; the D gene is possibly TRBD1 (6 bases). V was pared by 4 bases and J by 2 bases, with 13 bases between. Germline-derived CDR1 and CDR2 are SQVTM and ANQGSEA. This CDR3 has 14 residues. The CDR3 bases are TGCAGCGTTGCAGGGGACCGTTCCACAGATACGCAGTATTTT. Amino acid sequence: CSVAGDRSTDTQYF.

This clonotype has just a few counts. The chain carries TRBV20-1 and TRBJ2-2; D is perhaps TRBD2 (5 bases). CDR3 size: 14 residues. V was cut by 1 base and J by 3 bases, with 9 bases left in between. Per the germline V gene, CDR1 is DFQATT and CDR2 is SNEGSKA (reference sequence). The chain's CDR3 is CSARAGLDTGELFF. For the CDR3, the DNA is TGCAGTGCTAGAGCGGGGTTGGACACCGGGGAGCTGTTTTTT.

This chain joins TRBV5-1 and TRBJ1-2, with TRBD1 as a possible D gene (5 bases). V lost 5 bases, J lost 4 bases, and 18 bases lay in between. The V gene's germline CDR1 is SGHRS and CDR2 YFSETQ. The CDR3 extends over 15 amino acids. The CDR3 is CASSPSREESYGYTF. The CDR3 nucleotides read TGCGCCAGCAGTCCTAGCAGGGAGGAGAGCTATGGCTACACCTTC. The variable domain in full, completed from reference TRBV5-1 and TRBJ1-2, reads KAGVTQTPRYLIKTRGQQVTLSCSPISGHRSVSWYQQTPGQGLQFLFEYFSETQRNKGNFPGRFSGRQFSNSRSEMNVSTLELGDSALYLCASSPSREESYGYTFGSGTRLTVV.

This chain uses TRBV4-1 with TRBJ2-3, with TRBD2 matching 8 bases. J was trimmed by 0 bases and V by 4 bases; bases with no gene match: 27. Germline values: CDR1 MGHRA, CDR2 YSYEKL. This CDR3 region has 23 residues. The CDR3 spells CASSLRDSNLAGGSIHSTDTQYF. CDR3 sequence (DNA): TGCGCCAGCAGCCTCCGGGACTCTAATTTGGCGGGAGGATCGATTCATAGCACAGATACGCAGTATTTT.

This clonotype was found a few times. The rearrangement uses TRBV28 and TRBJ2-7, with 12 bases aligning to TRBD1. Trimming cost V 9 bases and J 6 bases; bases outside gene matches: 9. From germline, CDR1 is MDHEN and CDR2 SYDVKM. There are 14 residues in the CDR3. The CDR3 region is CASRRGTGGSEQYF. The CDR3 DNA follows: TGTGCCAGTCGTCGGGGGACAGGGGGCTCCGAGCAGTACTTC.

V gene TRBV30 combines with J gene TRBJ1-4; D might be TRBD1 (6 bases). CDR1 GTSNPN and CDR2 SVGIG come from the germline V gene (reference sequence). This CDR3 has 12 residues. V gave up 4 bases and J gave up 8 bases, with 11 bases separating them. The CDR3 DNA is TGTGCCTGGAACAGGGAAGGCGAAAAACTGTTTTTT. Translation: CAWNREGEKLFF.

This clonotype appeared a few times. The chain combines TRBV7-9 with TRBJ1-2; the match to TRBD1 covers 9 bases. CDR3 length: 15 residues. Trimming at V came to 5 bases and at J to 3 bases, leaving 7 bases not matched to a gene. Germline V gives CDR1 SEHNR, CDR2 FQNEAQ (reference sequence). CDR3 DNA sequence: TGTGCCAGCAGCCCCAGACAGGGGGGGGACTATGGCTACACCTTC. Translation gives CASSPRQGGDYGYTF.

Only a few counts were recorded for this clonotype. This sequence joins TRBV7-2 and TRBJ1-1; possible D gene TRBD1, 5 bases. The CDR3 has 15 amino acids. V was shortened by 1 base and J by 0 bases, with 9 bases between the two germline ends. Germline V CDR1 and CDR2: SGHTA, FQGNSA. The CDR3, as DNA: TGTGCCAGCAGCTTAGTAGGCAGGGTGAACACTGAAGCTTTCTTT. This gives the protein CASSLVGRVNTEAFF.

Turning to this clonotype: One end of the junction varies from germline; a read error may be responsible. The chain joins TRBV4-2 to TRBJ2-3; 15 bases map to TRBD2. The germline gives CDR1 LGHNA, CDR2 YNFKEQ. The CDR3 extends over 21 amino acids. The CDR3 is CASSQDPGLAGGPIGTDTQYF. CDR3 coding DNA: TGTGCCAGCAGTCAAGACCCTGGACTAGCGGGGGGGCCGATTGGAACAGATACGCAGTATTTT.